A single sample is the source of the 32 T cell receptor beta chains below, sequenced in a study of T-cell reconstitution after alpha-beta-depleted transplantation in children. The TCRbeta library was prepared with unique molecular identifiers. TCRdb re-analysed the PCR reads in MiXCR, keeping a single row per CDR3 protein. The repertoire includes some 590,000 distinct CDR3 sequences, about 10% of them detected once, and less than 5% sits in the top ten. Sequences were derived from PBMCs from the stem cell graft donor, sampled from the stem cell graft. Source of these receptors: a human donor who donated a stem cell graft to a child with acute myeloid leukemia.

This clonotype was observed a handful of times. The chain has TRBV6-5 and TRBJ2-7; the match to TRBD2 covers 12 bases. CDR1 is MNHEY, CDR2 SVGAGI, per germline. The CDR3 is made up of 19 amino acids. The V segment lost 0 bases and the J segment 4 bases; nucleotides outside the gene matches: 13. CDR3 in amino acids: CASSYSNPRTSGIGYEQYF. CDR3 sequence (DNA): TGTGCCAGCAGTTACTCGAATCCCCGGACTAGCGGGATCGGTTACGAGCAGTACTTC.

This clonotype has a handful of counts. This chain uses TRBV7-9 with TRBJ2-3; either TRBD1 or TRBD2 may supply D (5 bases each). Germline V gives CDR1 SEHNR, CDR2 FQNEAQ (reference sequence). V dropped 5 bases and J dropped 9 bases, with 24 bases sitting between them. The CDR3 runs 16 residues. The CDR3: CASSPRDLIEGDTQYF. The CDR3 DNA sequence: TGTGCCAGCAGCCCCCGGGACCTTATCGAAGGAGACACGCAGTATTTT.

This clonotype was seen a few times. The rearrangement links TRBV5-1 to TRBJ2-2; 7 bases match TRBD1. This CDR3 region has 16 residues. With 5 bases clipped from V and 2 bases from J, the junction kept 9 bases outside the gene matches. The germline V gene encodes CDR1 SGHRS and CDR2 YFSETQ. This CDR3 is CASRPNRGDNTGELFF. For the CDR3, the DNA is TGCGCCAGCAGACCTAACAGGGGCGACAACACCGGGGAGCTGTTTTTT.

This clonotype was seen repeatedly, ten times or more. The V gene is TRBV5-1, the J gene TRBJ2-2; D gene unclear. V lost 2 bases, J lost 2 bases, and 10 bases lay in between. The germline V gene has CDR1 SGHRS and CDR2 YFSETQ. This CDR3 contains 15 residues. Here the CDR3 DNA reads TGCGCCAGCAGCTTTGAACAGCGAAACACCGGGGAGCTGTTTTTT. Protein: CASSFEQRNTGELFF.

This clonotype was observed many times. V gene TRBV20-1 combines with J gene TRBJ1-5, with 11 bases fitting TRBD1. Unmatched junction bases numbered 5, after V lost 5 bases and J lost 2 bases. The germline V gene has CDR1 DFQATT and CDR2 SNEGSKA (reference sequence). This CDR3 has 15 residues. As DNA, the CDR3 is TGCAGTGCTCCGGACAGGGGGCCGGGCAATCAGCCCCAGCATTTT. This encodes CSAPDRGPGNQPQHF.

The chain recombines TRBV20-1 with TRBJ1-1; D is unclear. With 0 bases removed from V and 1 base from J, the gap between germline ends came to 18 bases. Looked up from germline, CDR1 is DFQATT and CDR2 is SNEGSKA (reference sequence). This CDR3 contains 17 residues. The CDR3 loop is CSARDLKSSGKNTEAFF. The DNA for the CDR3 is TGCAGTGCTAGAGATCTTAAGTCTTCCGGGAAGAACACTGAAGCTTTCTTT.

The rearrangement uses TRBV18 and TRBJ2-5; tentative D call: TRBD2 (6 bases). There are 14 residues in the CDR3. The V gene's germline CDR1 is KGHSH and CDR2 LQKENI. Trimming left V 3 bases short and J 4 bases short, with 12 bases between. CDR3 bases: TGTGCCAGCTCACCGGCTAGCGCACGAGAGACCCAGTACTTC. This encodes CASSPASARETQYF.

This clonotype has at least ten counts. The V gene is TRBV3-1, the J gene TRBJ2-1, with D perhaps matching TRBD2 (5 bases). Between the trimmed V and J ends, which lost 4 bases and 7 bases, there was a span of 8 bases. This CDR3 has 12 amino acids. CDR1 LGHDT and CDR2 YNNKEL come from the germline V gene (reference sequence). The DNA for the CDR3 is TGTGCCAGCAGCCCCTGGAGGAATGAGCAGTTCTTC. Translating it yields CASSPWRNEQFF.

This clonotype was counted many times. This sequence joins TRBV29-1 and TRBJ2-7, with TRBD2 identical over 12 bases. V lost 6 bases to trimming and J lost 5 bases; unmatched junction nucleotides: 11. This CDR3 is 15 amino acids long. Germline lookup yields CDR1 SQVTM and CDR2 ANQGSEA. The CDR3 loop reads CSVQGLAGWKNEQYF. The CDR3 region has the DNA TGCAGCGTCCAAGGACTAGCGGGATGGAAAAACGAGCAGTACTTC.

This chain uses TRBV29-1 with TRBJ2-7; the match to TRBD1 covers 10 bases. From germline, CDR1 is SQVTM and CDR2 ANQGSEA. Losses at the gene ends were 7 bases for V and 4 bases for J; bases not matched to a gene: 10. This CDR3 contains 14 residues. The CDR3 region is CSDAPRQGAYEQYF. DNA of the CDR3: TGCAGCGACGCCCCCCGACAGGGGGCGTACGAGCAGTACTTC.

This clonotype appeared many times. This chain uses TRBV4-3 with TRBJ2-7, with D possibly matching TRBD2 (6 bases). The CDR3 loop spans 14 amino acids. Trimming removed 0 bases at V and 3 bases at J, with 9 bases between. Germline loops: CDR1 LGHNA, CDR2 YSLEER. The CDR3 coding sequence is TGCGCCAGCAGCCAAGATGTCGGGGGCTACGAGCAGTACTTC. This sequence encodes CASSQDVGGYEQYF.

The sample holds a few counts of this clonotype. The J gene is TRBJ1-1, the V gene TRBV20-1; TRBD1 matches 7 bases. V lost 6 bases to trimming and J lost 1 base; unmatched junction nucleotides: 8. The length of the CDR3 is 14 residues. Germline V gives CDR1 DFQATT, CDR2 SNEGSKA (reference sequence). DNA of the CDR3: TGCAGTGCAGCTGACAGGGTAAGGAACACTGAAGCTTTCTTT. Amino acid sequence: CSAADRVRNTEAFF.

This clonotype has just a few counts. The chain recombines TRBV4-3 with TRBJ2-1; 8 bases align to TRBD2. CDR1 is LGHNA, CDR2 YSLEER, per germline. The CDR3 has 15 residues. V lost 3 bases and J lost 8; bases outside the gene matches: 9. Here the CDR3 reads CASSQGGSGNDEQFF. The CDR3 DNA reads TGCGCCAGCAGCCAGGGGGGTAGCGGGAACGATGAGCAGTTCTTC.

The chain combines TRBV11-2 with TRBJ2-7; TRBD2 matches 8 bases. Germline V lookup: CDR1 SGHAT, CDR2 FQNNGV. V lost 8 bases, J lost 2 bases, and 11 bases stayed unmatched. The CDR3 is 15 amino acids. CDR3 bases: TGTGCCAGCTCGCCCGGGACTAGGTACGCCTACGAGCAGTACTTC. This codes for CASSPGTRYAYEQYF.

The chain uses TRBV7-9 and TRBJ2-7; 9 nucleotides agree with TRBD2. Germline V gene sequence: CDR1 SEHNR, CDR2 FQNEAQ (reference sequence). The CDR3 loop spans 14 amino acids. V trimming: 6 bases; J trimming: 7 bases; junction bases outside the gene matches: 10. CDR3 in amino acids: CASSSVREGQEQYF. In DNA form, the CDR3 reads TGTGCCAGCAGTTCAGTGCGGGAGGGACAAGAGCAGTACTTC.

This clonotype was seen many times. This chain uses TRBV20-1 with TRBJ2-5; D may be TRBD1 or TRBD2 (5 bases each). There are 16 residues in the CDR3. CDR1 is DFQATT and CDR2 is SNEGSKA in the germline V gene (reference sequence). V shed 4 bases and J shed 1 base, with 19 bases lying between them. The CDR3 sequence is CSATPYSGTLQETQYF. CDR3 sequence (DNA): TGCAGTGCTACTCCATACTCCGGGACGCTCCAAGAGACCCAGTACTTC.

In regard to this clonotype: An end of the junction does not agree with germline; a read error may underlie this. The CDR3 here is CASSPSGKRNQETQYF. The CDR3 DNA follows: TGTGCTAGCAGCCCTAGCGGGAAGCGTAACCAGGAGACCCAGTACTTC. The gene calls are TRBV7-7 and TRBJ2-5, with 9 bases that match TRBD2. CDR1 and CDR2 (germline): SSHAT, FNYEAQ (reference sequence). There are 16 residues in the CDR3.

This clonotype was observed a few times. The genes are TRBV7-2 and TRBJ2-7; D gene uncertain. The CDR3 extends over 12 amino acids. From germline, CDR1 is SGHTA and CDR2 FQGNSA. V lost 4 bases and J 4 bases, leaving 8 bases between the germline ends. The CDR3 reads CASSSYGYEQYF. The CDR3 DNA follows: TGTGCCAGCAGCTCGTATGGTTACGAGCAGTACTTC.

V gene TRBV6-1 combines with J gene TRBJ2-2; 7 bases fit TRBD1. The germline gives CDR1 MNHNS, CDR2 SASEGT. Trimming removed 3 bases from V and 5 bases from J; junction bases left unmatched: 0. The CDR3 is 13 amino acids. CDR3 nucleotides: TGTGCCAGCAGTGAGACAGGGACCGGGGAGCTGTTTTTT. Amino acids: CASSETGTGELFF.

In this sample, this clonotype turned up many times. CDR3: CSVDFTGAGGELFF. Written as DNA, the CDR3 is TGCAGCGTGGATTTCACAGGGGCGGGCGGGGAGCTGTTTTTT. The V gene is TRBV29-1, the J gene TRBJ2-2; TRBD1 matches at 7 bases. The CDR3 spans 14 residues. Germline CDR1 and CDR2: SQVTM and ANQGSEA. Trimming at V came to 6 bases and at J to 7 bases, leaving 11 bases not matched to a gene.

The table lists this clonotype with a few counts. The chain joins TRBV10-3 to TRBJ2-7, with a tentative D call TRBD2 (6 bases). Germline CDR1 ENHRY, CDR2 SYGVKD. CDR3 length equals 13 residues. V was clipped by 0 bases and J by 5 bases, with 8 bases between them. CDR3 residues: CAISESTRDEQYF. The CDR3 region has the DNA TGTGCCATCAGTGAGTCGACTAGGGACGAGCAGTACTTC.

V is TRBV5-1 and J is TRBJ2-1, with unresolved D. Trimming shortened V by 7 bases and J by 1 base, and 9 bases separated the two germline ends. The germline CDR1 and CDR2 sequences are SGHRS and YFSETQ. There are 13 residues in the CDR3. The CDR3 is CASGVVSYNEQFF. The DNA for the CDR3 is TGCGCCAGCGGGGTCGTTTCCTACAATGAGCAGTTCTTC. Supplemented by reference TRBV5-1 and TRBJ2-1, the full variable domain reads KAGVTQTPRYLIKTRGQQVTLSCSPISGHRSVSWYQQTPGQGLQFLFEYFSETQRNKGNFPGRFSGRQFSNSRSEMNVSTLELGDSALYLCASGVVSYNEQFFGPGTRLTVL.

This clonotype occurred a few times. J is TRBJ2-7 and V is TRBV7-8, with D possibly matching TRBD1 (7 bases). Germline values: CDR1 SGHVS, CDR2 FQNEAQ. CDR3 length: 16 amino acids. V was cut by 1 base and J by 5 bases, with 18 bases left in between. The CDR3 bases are TGTGCCAGCAGCTTAGGGGCGGGACAGAGAATCCACGAGCAGTACTTC. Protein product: CASSLGAGQRIHEQYF.

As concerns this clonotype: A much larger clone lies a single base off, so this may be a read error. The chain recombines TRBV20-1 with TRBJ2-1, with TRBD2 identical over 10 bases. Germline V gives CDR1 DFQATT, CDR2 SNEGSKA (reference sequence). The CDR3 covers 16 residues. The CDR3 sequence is CCGLAGASSSYNEQFF. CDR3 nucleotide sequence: TGCTGCGGCCTAGCGGGAGCTTCGAGCTCCTACAATGAGCAGTTCTTC.

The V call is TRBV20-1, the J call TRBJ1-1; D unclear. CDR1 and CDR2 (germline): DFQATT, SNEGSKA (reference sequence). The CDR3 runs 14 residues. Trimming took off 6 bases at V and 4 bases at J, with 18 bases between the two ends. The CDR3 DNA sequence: TGCAGTGCGCCAAAGCGGCGGGCCGGCACTGAAGCTTTCTTT. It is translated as CSAPKRRAGTEAFF.

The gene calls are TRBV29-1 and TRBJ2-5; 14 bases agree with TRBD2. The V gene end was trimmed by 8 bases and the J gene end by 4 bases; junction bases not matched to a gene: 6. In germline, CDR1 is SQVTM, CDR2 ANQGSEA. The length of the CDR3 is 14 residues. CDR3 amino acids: CSSRTSGRRETQYF. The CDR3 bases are TGCAGCTCACGGACTAGCGGGAGGCGAGAGACCCAGTACTTC.

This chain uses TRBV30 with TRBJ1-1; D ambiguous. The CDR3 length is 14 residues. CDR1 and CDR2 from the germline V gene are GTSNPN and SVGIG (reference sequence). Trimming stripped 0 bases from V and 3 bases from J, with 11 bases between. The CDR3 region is CAWSVRRVHTEAFF. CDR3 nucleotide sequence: TGTGCCTGGAGTGTACGTAGGGTGCACACTGAAGCTTTCTTT.

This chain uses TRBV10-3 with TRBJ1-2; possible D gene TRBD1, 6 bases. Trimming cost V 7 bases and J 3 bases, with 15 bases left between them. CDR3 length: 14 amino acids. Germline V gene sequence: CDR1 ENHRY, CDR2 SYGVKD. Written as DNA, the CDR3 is TGTGCCATCACCCCACGGGACACCGACTATGGCTACACCTTC. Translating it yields CAITPRDTDYGYTF.

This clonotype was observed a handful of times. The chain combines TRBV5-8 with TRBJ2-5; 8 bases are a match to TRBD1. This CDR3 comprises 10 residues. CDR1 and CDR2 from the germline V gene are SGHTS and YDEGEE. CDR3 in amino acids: CGTGLKTQYF. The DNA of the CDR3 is TGTGGGACAGGGTTAAAGACCCAGTACTTC.

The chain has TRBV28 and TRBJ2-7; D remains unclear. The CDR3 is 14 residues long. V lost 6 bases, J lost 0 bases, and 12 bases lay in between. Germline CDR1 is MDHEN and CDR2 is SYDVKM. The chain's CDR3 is CASRARADSYEQYF. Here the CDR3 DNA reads TGTGCCAGCAGGGCCCGGGCGGACTCCTACGAGCAGTACTTC.

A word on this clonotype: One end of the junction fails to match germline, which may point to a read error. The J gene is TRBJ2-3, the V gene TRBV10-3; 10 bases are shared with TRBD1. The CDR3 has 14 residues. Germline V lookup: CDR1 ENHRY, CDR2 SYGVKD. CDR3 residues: CAVKRTGGTDAQYF. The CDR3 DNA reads TGTGCCGTTAAGAGGACAGGGGGGACAGATGCGCAGTATTTT.

The CDR3, as DNA: TGCAGTGCCGGGAGGGGGTCCTACAATGAGCAGTTCTTC. Its translation is CSAGRGSYNEQFF. This sequence joins TRBV20-1 and TRBJ2-1, with 8 bases lining up with TRBD2. J was trimmed by 1 base and V by 6 bases; bases with no gene match: 2. CDR3 size: 13 residues. Germline CDR1 is DFQATT and CDR2 is SNEGSKA (reference sequence).